These 3 T cell receptor beta chains originate from one sample sequenced in a study of Ad26.COV2.S vaccination and SARS-CoV-2 variants. Data came from immunoSEQ multiplex PCR; TCRdb stores just in-frame clones and leaves some out. The sample consists of 350,000 to 450,000 clones, around 86% of them appearing once. Treatment given: about 20 received Ad26.COV2.S at low or high dose, single or two shots; about 5 received placebo; per-sample allocation not given. Vaccine and placebo recipients were sampled on day 63 after the first injection. The sequenced sample was peripheral blood, obtained in a trial of Ad26.COV2.S vaccine versus placebo. The receptor source for this set is a person between 18 and 65 years old who received the Ad26.COV2.S COVID-19 vaccine or a placebo.

In its sample, this clone was seen once. This rearrangement joins TRBV7-8 to TRBJ1-5, with 7 bases that match TRBD1. Germline loops: CDR1 SGHVS, CDR2 FQNEAQ. V shed 5 bases, J shed 4 bases, and the junction held 2 bases outside the gene matches. This CDR3 is built from 13 residues. The CDR3 nucleotides are TGTGCCAGCAGCCAACAGGGGAATCAGCCCCAGCATTTT. Translated: CASSQQGNQPQHF.

The gene calls are TRBV19 and TRBJ1-3; possibly TRBD1 for D (6 bases). The CDR3 spans 15 residues. Germline-derived CDR1 and CDR2 are LNHDA and SQIVND (reference sequence). V dropped 5 bases and J dropped 3 bases, with 14 bases sitting between them. The CDR3 DNA reads TGTGCCAGTAGTCTCGGGGGCGCGGGTGGAAACACCATATATTTT. Protein product: CASSLGGAGGNTIYF.

V is TRBV29-1 and J is TRBJ1-4; 8 bases map to TRBD1. Germline CDR1 SQVTM, CDR2 ANQGSEA. The CDR3 extends over 14 amino acids. V was pared by 7 bases and J by 7 bases, with 11 bases of the junction left unmatched. CDR3 nucleotides: TGCAGCGGACTATCAGGGGGCGTTAGTGAAAAACTGTTTTTT. Encoded protein: CSGLSGGVSEKLFF.